The 17 T cell receptor beta chains in this list originate from one sample, sequenced in a study of spatial heterogeneity in lung cancer. MiXCR, applied by TCRdb to the 5' RACE reads, yields one record per CDR3 protein. This sample has tens of thousands of distinct CDR3 sequences, with approximately 19% found just once. Time point given: blood at routine non-recurrence follow-up after resection. The sample consisted of PBMCs, taken at follow-up. These TCRs come from a male donor with early-stage non-small cell lung cancer.

This clonotype was found a few times. The CDR3 coding sequence is TGCGCCAGCAGCACCCGGACAGGACCAACTAGCTCCTACGAGCAGTACGTC. Translating it yields CASSTRTGPTSSYEQYV. The chain combines TRBV4-3 with TRBJ2-7; 7 nucleotides match TRBD1. CDR1 and CDR2 from the germline V gene are LGHNA and YSLEER. Losses at the gene ends were 5 bases for V and 0 bases for J; bases not matched to a gene: 13. The CDR3 totals 17 residues.

The chain links TRBV27 to TRBJ2-3; D possibly corresponds to TRBD1 (6 bases). The CDR3 runs to 15 residues. Germline CDR1 and CDR2: MNHEY and SMNVEV (reference sequence). Between the trimmed V and J ends, which lost 6 bases and 14 bases, there was a span of 27 bases. In nucleotides, the CDR3 is TGTGCCAGCAGCTCTGCCAAACAGGGCGGCGAGGAGCGGTATTTT. Protein sequence: CASSSAKQGGEERYF.

The V and J genes are TRBV27 and TRBJ1-1, with a tentative D call TRBD1 (5 bases). CDR3 size: 13 residues. Germline CDR1 reads MNHEY; CDR2 reads SMNVEV (reference sequence). V was cut by 6 bases and J by 4 bases, with 12 bases left in between. As DNA, the CDR3 is TGTGCCAGCAGCTGGGACGTTAGCACTGAAGCTTTCTTT. Encoded protein: CASSWDVSTEAFF.

V usage is TRBV6-2 or TRBV6-3 and J usage is TRBJ2-5, with D maybe TRBD2 (6 bases). Germline values: CDR1 MNHEY, CDR2 SVGEGT. This CDR3 is built from 13 residues. V was pared by 2 bases and J by 4 bases, with 8 bases between. DNA for the CDR3: TGTGCCAGCAGTTACAACGGGGGAGAGACCCAGTACTTC. Encoded protein: CASSYNGGETQYF.

V usage is TRBV6-6 and J usage is TRBJ2-4; 8 bases match TRBD1. CDR3 length: 13 residues. V was pared by 9 bases and J by 0 bases, with 1 base of the junction left unmatched. From germline, CDR1 is MNHNY and CDR2 SVGAGI (reference sequence). The CDR3 coding sequence is TGTGCCAGTACAGGGGGAGCCAAAAACATTCAGTACTTC. Amino acids: CASTGGAKNIQYF.

In regard to this clonotype: One end of the junction fails to match germline, which may point to a read error. V gene TRBV7-9 combines with J gene TRBJ2-3; the D gene is possibly TRBD1 (6 bases). The CDR3 covers 15 residues. Per the germline V gene, CDR1 is SEHNR and CDR2 is FQNEAQ (reference sequence). The DNA of the CDR3 is TGTGCCAGCAGCCTCCGGGACACCCTCACAGATGCGCAGTATTTT. Encoded protein: CASSLRDTLTDAQYF. Complete variable domain (other parts from reference TRBV7-9 and TRBJ2-3): DTGVSQNPRHKITKRGQNVTFRCDPISEHNRLYWYRQTLGQGPEFLTYFQNEAQLEKSRLLSDRFSAERPKGSFSTLEIQRTEQGDSAMYLCASSLRDTLTDAQYFGPGTRLTVL.

This clonotype was found a few times. This chain links TRBV13 with TRBJ2-2; D could derive from TRBD1 or TRBD2 (6 bases each). This CDR3 region has 13 residues. V lost 3 bases, J lost 6 bases, and 8 bases lay in between. The germline V gene has CDR1 PRHDT and CDR2 FYEKMQ (reference sequence). The CDR3 region has the DNA TGTGCCAGCAGCTTTCGGGGGCCCGGGGAGCTGTTTTTT. Amino acids: CASSFRGPGELFF.

This chain joins TRBV15 and TRBJ2-3; D perhaps matches TRBD1 (5 bases). Trimming cost V 3 bases and J 3 bases, with 7 bases left between them. The CDR3 loop spans 13 amino acids. Germline V CDR1 and CDR2: LNHNV, YYDKDF (reference sequence). CDR3 nucleotides: TGTGCCACCAGCAGCAGGGTAACAGATACGCAGTATTTT. Translation: CATSSRVTDTQYF.

The chain has TRBV2 and TRBJ1-6; D gene uncertain. The CDR3 spans 13 residues. The germline CDR1 and CDR2 sequences are SNHLY and FYNNEI. Trimming pared 8 bases from V and 4 bases from J, leaving 9 bases between. The CDR3, as DNA: TGTGCCAGCTTGAGAGGTTATAATTCACCCCTCCACTTT. Translation: CASLRGYNSPLHF.

The chain uses TRBV11-2 and TRBJ2-1; D gene uncertain. Trimming removed 1 base from V and 6 bases from J, with 13 bases in between. The length of the CDR3 is 15 residues. Germline loops: CDR1 SGHAT, CDR2 FQNNGV. This CDR3 is CASSLGPAGSNEQFF. The DNA for the CDR3 is TGTGCCAGCAGCTTAGGACCAGCAGGTAGCAATGAGCAGTTCTTC.

This chain links TRBV29-1 with TRBJ1-2; TRBD1 matches at 8 bases. Trimming cost V 7 bases and J 3 bases; bases outside gene matches: 7. The CDR3 extends over 13 amino acids. CDR1 SQVTM and CDR2 ANQGSEA come from the germline V gene. The CDR3, as DNA: TGCAGCGCTCGGACAGGGAAACACTATGGCTACACCTTC. This encodes CSARTGKHYGYTF.

This clonotype was observed a handful of times. A read error is possible here, since a much larger clone lies one base away. The rearrangement joins TRBV12-3 or TRBV12-4 to TRBJ2-5, with 8 bases identical to TRBD2. This CDR3 is built from 14 residues. The CDR3 here is CASTSGGQQETQHF. CDR3 in DNA: TGTGCCAGCACAAGCGGGGGCCAGCAAGAGACCCAGCACTTC.

The chain is built from TRBV11-1 and TRBJ2-7; 10 bases line up with TRBD2. Germline V lookup: CDR1 SGHAT, CDR2 FQDESV (reference sequence). There are 14 residues in the CDR3. With V trimmed by 1 base and J by 6 bases, 3 bases remained unmatched. CDR3 amino acids: CASSLGTSGLEQYF. The CDR3, as DNA: TGTGCCAGCAGCTTAGGGACTAGCGGTCTCGAGCAGTACTTC.

This chain joins TRBV6-2 or TRBV6-3 and TRBJ1-6; 7 bases map to TRBD1. The CDR3 contains 14 residues. The J segment lost 7 bases and the V segment lost 6 bases, leaving 6 bases of the junction unmatched. Germline assignment: CDR1 MNHEY and CDR2 SVGEGT. The CDR3 sequence is CASRPGQFNSPLHF. CDR3 bases: TGTGCCAGCAGACCGGGACAGTTCAATTCACCCCTCCACTTT.

The gene calls are TRBV24-1 and TRBJ2-1; no firm D call. There are 14 residues in the CDR3. Germline-derived CDR1 and CDR2 are KGHDR and SFDVKD. V was shortened by 3 bases and J by 6 bases, with 11 bases between the two germline ends. CDR3 bases: TGTGCCACCAGTGATCCCACCAGGTCCAATGAGCAGTTCTTC. The encoded protein is CATSDPTRSNEQFF.

The chain uses TRBV6-2 or TRBV6-3 and TRBJ1-5; D unclear. This CDR3 has 14 amino acids. Germline assignment: CDR1 MNHEY and CDR2 SVGEGT. Trimming removed 0 bases at V and 8 bases at J, with 11 bases between. CDR3 residues: CASSYSNPIKPQHF. For the CDR3, the DNA is TGTGCCAGCAGTTACTCGAACCCTATCAAGCCCCAGCATTTT.

This sequence joins TRBV27 and TRBJ1-1; no clear D gene. V was clipped by 2 bases and J by 1 base, with 5 bases between them. CDR1 and CDR2 (germline): MNHEY, SMNVEV (reference sequence). This CDR3 contains 13 residues. This chain's CDR3 is CASSLNPNTEAFF. CDR3 bases: TGTGCCAGCAGTTTAAACCCGAACACTGAAGCTTTCTTT.